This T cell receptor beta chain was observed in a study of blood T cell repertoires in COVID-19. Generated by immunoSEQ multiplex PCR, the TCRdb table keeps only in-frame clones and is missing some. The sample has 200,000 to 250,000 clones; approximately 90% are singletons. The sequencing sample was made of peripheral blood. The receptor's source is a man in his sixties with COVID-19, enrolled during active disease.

The CDR3 DNA is TGTGCCAGCAGCCCAAGGGCTAGCGGGAGTGGGACAGATACGCAGTATTTT. Translated, it gives CASSPRASGSGTDTQYF. V usage is TRBV3-1 (or the pseudogene TRBV3-2) and J usage is TRBJ2-3; TRBD2 matches 10 bases. Germline lookup yields CDR1 LGHDT and CDR2 YNNKEL (reference sequence). Trimming removed 4 bases from V and 3 bases from J; junction bases left unmatched: 10. The CDR3 runs to 17 residues.